Listed below are T cell receptor beta chains from one sample, sequenced in a study of early T cells in non-severe SARS-CoV-2 infection. TCRdb processed the 5' RACE reads anew with MiXCR; each CDR3 protein has one entry. This table holds about 92,000 distinct CDR3 sequences, 13% to 15% found once. The specimen was whole blood. These receptors all stem from an adult who was a healthcare worker with PCR-confirmed SARS-CoV-2 infection or an uninfected control (not recorded which). Each CDR3 is given with its conserved first and last residue. D genes are given only for firm matches. Expanded clones get a size class; other rows say once, few or many, or leave the size out.

>.|.|TRBV28|TRBJ1-5
TGTGCCAGCAAAGAGGGCAATCAGCCCCAGCATTTT
CASKEGNQPQHF
>.|.|TRBV7-6|TRBJ1-3
TGTGCCAGCAGCCTCAAAGTTGGTGGCGGAAACACCATATATTTT
CASSLKVGGGNTIYF
>few|.|TRBV5-4|TRBJ2-3
TGTGCCAGCAGCTTCGAGGTAGGGGACACAGATACGCAGTATTTT
CASSFEVGDTDTQYF
>many|TRBD2|TRBV6-1|TRBJ2-1
TGTGCCAGCAGTGAGTCTTGGACTAGCGGGACTGGCGATGAGCAGTTCTTC
CASSESWTSGTGDEQFF
>few|TRBD1|TRBV28|TRBJ2-3
TGTGCCAGCAGTATCGACAGGGGCACAGATACGCAGTATTTT
CASSIDRGTDTQYF
>.|TRBD1|TRBV10-3|TRBJ2-1
TGTGCCATCAGTGAGTCGATGGGGACAGGGGGCATAACCTACAATGAGCAGTTCTTC
CAISESMGTGGITYNEQFF
>.|TRBD1|TRBV6-6|TRBJ2-5
TGTGCCAGCAGTTACTGGGGCTCAGGGGGCGAGGAGACCCAGTACTTC
CASSYWGSGGEETQYF
>.|TRBD1|TRBV5-4|TRBJ2-2
TGTGCCAGCAGCTCCCAACAGGGGAGAGTCGCCGGGGAGCTGTTTTTT
CASSSQQGRVAGELFF
>.|.|TRBV12-3/TRBV12-4|TRBJ1-2
TGTGCCAGCAGTCCACCAGGGACGCTCTACACCTTC
CASSPPGTLYTF
>few|TRBD2|TRBV7-8|TRBJ2-1
TGTGCCAGCAGCTTAGTACCGGGACTACCACACAATGAGCAGTTCTTC
CASSLVPGLPHNEQFF
>.|TRBD1|TRBV20-1|TRBJ1-6
TGCAGTGCCGACAGGGGGGGTCGAAATTCACCCCTCCACTTT
CSADRGGRNSPLHF